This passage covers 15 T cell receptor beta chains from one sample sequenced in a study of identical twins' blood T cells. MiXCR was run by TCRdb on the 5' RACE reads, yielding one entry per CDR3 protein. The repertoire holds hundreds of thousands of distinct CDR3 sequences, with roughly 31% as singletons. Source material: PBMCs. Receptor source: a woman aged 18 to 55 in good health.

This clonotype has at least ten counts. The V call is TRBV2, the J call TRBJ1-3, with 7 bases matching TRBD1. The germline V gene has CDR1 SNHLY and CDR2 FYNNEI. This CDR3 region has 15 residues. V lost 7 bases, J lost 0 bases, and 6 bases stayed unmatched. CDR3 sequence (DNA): TGTGCCAGCAAGGACAGGTCCTTCTCTGGAAACACCATATATTTT. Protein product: CASKDRSFSGNTIYF. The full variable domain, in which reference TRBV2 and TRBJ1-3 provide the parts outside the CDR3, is EPEVTQTPSHQVTQMGQEVILRCVPISNHLYFYWYRQILGQKVEFLVSFYNNEISEKSEIFDDQFSVERPDGSNFTLKIRSTKLEDSAMYFCASKDRSFSGNTIYFGEGSWLTVV.

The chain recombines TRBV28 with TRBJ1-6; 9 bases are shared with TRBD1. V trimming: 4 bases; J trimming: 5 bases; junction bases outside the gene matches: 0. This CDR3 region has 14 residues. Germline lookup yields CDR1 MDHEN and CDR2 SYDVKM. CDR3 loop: CASSWDRDNSPLHF. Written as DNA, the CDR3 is TGTGCCAGCAGTTGGGACAGGGATAATTCACCCCTCCACTTT.

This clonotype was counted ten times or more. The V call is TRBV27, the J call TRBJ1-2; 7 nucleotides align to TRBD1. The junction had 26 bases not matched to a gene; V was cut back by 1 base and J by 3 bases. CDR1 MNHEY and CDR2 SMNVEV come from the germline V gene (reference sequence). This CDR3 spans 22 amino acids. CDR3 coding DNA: TGTGCCAGCAGTTTATTCCAACACCACACAGGGGATCGGTCATCCTTCTACTATGGCTACACCTTC. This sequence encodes CASSLFQHHTGDRSSFYYGYTF.

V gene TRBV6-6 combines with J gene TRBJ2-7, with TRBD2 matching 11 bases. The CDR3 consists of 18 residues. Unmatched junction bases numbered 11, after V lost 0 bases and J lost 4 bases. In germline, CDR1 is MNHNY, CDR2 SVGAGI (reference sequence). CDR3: CASSYSPGTSGSYYEQYF. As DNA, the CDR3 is TGTGCCAGCAGTTACTCCCCAGGGACTAGCGGTTCGTATTACGAGCAGTACTTC.

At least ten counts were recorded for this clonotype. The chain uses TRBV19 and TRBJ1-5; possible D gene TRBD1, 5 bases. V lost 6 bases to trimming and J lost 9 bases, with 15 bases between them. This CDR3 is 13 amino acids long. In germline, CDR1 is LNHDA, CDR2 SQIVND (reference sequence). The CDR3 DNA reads TGTGCCAGTAGACGGGACCTCCCCACGCCCCAGCATTTT. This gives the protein CASRRDLPTPQHF.

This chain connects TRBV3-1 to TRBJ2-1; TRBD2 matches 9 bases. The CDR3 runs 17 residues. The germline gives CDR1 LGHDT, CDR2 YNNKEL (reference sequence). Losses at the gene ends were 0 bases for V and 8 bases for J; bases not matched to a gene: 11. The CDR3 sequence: CASSQDQGGRAWYEQFF. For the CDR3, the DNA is TGTGCCAGCAGCCAAGATCAAGGCGGGAGGGCGTGGTATGAGCAGTTCTTC.

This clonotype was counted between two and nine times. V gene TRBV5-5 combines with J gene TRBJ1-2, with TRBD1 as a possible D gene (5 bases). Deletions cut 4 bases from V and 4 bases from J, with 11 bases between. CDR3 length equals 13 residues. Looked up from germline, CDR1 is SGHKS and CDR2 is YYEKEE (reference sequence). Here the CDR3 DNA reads TGTGCCAGCAGCCCGACAGACGTCTATGGCTACACCTTC. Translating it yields CASSPTDVYGYTF.

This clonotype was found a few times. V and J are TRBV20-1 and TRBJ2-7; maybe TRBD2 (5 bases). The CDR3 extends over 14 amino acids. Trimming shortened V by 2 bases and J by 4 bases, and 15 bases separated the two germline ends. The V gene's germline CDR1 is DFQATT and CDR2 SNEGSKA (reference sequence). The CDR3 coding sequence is TGCAGTGCTAGATTCATTAGCGCCCAGTACGAGCAGTACTTC. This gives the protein CSARFISAQYEQYF.

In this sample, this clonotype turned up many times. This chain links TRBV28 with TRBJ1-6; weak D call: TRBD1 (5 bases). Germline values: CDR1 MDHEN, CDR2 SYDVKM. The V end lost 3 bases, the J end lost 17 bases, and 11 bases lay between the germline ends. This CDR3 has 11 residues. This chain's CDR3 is CASSLGRTIHF. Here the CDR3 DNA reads TGTGCCAGCAGTTTGGGACGGACTATCCACTTT.

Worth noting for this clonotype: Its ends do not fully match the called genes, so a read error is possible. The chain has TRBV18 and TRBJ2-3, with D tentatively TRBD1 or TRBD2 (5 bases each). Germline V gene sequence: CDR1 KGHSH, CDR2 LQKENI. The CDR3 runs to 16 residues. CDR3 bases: TGTGCCAGCTCACCGCAGAGGACGGGACGCACAGATATGCAGTATTTT. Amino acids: CASSPQRTGRTDMQYF.

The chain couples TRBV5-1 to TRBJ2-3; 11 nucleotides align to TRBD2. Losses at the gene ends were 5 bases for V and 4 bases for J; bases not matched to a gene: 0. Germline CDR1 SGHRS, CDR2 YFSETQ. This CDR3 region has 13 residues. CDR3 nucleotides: TGCGCCAGCAGACTAGCGGGAGCAGATACGCAGTATTTT. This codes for CASRLAGADTQYF.

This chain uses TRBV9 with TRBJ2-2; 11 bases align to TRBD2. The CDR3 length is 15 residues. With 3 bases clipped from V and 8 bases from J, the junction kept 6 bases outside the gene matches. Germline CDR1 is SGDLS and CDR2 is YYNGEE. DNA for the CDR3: TGTGCCAGCAGCGGGACTAGCGGGTTTGGTGGGGAGCTGTTTTTT. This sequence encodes CASSGTSGFGGELFF. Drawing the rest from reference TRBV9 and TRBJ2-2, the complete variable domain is DSGVTQTPKHLITATGQRVTLRCSPRSGDLSVYWYQQSLDQGLQFLIQYYNGEERAKGNILERFSAQQFPDLHSELNLSSLELGDSALYFCASSGTSGFGGELFFGEGSRLTVL.

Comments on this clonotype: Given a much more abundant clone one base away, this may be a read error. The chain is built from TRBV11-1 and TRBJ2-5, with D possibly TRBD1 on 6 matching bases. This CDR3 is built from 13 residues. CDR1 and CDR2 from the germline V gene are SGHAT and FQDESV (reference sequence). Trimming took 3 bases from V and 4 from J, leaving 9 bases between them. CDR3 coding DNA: TGTGCCAGCAGCTTCTCAGGGGCAGAGACCCAGTACTTC. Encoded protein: CASSFSGAETQYF.

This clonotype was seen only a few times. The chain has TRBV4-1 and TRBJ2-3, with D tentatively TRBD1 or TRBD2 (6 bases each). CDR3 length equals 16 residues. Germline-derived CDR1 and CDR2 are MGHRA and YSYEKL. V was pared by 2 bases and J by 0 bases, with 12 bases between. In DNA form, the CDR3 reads TGCGCCAGCAGCCAAAGCCCGGGGGCTAGCACAGATACGCAGTATTTT. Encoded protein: CASSQSPGASTDTQYF.

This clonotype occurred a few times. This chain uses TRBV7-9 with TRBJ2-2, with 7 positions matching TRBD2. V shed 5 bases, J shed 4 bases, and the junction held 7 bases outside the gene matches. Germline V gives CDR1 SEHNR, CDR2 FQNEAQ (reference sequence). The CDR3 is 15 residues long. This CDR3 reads CASSSHLAGTGELFF. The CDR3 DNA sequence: TGTGCCAGCAGCAGCCATTTAGCGGGCACCGGGGAGCTGTTTTTT.